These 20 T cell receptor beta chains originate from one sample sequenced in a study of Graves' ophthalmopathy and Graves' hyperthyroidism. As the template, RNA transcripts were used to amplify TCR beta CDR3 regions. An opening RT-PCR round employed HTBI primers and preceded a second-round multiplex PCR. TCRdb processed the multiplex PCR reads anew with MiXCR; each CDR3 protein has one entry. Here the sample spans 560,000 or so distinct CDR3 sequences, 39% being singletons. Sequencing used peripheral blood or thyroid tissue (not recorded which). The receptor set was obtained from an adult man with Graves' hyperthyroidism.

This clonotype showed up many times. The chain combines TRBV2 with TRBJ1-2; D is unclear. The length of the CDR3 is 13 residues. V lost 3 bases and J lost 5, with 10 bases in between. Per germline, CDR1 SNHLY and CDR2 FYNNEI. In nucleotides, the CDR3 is TGTGCCAGCAGTGATGCCTGGGGTTATGGCTACACCTTC. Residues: CASSDAWGYGYTF.

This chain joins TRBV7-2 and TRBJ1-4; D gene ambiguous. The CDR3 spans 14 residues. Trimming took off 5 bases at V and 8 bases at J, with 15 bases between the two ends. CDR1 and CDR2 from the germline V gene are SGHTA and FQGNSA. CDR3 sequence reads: CASSPRQENEKLFF. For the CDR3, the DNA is TGTGCCAGCAGCCCACGGCAGGAGAACGAAAAACTGTTTTTT.

The CDR3 is CASSARTGGETQYF. The CDR3 region has the DNA TGTGCCAGCAGTGCTCGGACAGGGGGGGAGACCCAGTACTTC. The chain joins TRBV19 to TRBJ2-5; 10 bases line up with TRBD1. V lost 9 bases and J lost 5; bases outside the gene matches: 9. CDR1 is LNHDA, CDR2 SQIVND, per germline (reference sequence). The CDR3 contains 14 residues.

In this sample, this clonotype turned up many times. The CDR3: CASRRAGLGTEAFF. CDR3 sequence (DNA): TGTGCCAGTCGGAGGGCAGGGTTGGGCACTGAAGCTTTCTTT. J is TRBJ1-1 and V is TRBV14, with TRBD1 as a possible D gene (5 bases). V gave up 9 bases and J gave up 4 bases, with 18 bases separating them. The CDR3 loop spans 14 amino acids. The germline gives CDR1 SGHDN, CDR2 FVKESK. Together with reference TRBV14 and TRBJ1-1, the CDR3 gives the full variable domain: EAGVTQFPSHSVIEKGQTVTLRCDPISGHDNLYWYRRVMGKEIKFLLHFVKESKQDESGMPNNRFLAERTGGTYSTLKVQPAELEDSGVYFCASRRAGLGTEAFFGQGTRLTVV.

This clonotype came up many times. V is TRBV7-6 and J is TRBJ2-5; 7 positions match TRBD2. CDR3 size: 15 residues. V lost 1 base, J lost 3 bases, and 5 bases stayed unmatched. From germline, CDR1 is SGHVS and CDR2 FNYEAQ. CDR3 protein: CASSLGTSSEETQYF. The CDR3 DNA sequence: TGTGCCAGCAGCTTAGGGACTAGTTCGGAAGAGACCCAGTACTTC.

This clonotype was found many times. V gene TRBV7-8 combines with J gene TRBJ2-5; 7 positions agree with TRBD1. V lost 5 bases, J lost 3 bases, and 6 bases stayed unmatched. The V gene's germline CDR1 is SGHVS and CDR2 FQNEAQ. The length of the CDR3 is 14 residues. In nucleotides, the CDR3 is TGTGCCAGCAGCCTAGGGGGCACTGAAGAGACCCAGTACTTC. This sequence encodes CASSLGGTEETQYF.

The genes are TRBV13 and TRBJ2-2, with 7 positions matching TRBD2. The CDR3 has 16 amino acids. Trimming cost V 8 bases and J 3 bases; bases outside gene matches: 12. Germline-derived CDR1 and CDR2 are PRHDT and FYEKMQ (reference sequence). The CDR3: CASSPYSGPDTGELFF. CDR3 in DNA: TGTGCCAGCTCACCGTATAGCGGGCCGGACACCGGGGAGCTGTTTTTT.

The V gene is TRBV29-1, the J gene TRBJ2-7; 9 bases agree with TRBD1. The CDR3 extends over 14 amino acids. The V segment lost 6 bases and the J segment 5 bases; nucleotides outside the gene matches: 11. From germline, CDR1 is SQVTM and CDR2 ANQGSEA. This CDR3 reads CSVASGTGKNEQYF. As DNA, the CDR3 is TGCAGCGTAGCGTCCGGGACAGGGAAGAACGAGCAGTACTTC.

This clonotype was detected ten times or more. DNA of the CDR3: TGCGCCAGCAGCTGGGACAGTAGCGGGACTGAAGCTTTCTTT. As protein: CASSWDSSGTEAFF. The rearrangement links TRBV5-1 to TRBJ1-1; 7 nucleotides line up with TRBD1. The CDR3 spans 14 residues. Germline V gene data show CDR1 as SGHRS and CDR2 as YFSETQ. Unmatched junction bases numbered 7, after V lost 3 bases and J lost 5 bases.

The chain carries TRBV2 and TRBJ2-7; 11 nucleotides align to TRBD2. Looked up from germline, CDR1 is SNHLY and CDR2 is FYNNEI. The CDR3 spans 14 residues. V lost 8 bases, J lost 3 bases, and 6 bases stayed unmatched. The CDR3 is CASGIAGGIYEQYF. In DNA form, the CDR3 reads TGTGCCAGCGGGATAGCGGGAGGGATCTACGAGCAGTACTTC.

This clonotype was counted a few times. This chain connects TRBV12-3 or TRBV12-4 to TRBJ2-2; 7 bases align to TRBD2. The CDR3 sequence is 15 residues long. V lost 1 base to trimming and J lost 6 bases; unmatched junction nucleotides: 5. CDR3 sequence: CASSLDYGGSGELFF. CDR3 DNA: TGTGCCAGCAGTTTAGACTACGGGGGGTCCGGGGAGCTGTTTTTT.

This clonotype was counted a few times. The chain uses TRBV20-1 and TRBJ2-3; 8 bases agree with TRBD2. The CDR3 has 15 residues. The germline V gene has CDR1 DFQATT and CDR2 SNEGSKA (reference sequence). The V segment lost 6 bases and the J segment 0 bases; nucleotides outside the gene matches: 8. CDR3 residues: CSAPELAESTDTQYF. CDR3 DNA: TGCAGTGCCCCCGAACTAGCGGAGAGCACAGATACGCAGTATTTT.

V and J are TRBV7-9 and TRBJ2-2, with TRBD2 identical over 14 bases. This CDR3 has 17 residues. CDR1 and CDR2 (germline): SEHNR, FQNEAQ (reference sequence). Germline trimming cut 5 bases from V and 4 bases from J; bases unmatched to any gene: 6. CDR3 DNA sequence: TGTGCCAGCAGCCCGGGACTAGCGGGAGAAAGCACCGGGGAGCTGTTTTTT. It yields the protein CASSPGLAGESTGELFF.

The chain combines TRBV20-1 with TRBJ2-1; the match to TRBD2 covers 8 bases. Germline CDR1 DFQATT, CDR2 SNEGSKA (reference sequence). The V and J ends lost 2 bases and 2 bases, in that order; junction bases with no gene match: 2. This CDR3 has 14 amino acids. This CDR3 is CSARLGLAYNEQFF. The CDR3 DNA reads TGCAGTGCTAGATTGGGACTAGCCTACAATGAGCAGTTCTTC.

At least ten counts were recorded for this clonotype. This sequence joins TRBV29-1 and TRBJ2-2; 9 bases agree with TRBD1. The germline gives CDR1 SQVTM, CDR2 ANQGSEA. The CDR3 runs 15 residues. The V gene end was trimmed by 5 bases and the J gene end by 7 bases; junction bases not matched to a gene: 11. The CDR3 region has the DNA TGCAGCGTTAGGCTAACCGGGACAGGGTACGGGGAGCTGTTTTTT. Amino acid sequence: CSVRLTGTGYGELFF.

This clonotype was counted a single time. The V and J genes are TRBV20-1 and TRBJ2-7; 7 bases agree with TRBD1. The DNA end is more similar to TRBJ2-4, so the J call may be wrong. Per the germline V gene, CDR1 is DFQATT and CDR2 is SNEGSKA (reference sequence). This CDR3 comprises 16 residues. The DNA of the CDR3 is TGCAGTGCTAGACAACCCGGGACAGCGATCAAAAACATTCAGTACTTC. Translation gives CSARQPGTAIKNIQYF.

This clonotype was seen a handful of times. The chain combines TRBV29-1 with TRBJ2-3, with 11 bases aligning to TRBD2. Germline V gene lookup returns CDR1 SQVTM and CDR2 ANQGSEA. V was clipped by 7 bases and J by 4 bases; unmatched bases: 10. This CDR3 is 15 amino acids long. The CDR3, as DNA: TGCAGCGCCCCCGGTCTACTAGCGGGAGCAGATACGCAGTATTTT. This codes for CSAPGLLAGADTQYF.

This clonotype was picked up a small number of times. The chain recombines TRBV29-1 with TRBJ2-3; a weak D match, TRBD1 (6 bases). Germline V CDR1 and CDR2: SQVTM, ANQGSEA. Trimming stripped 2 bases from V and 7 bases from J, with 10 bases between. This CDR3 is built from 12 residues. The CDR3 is CSVEIQGNTQYF. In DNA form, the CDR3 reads TGCAGCGTTGAAATTCAGGGGAATACGCAGTATTTT.

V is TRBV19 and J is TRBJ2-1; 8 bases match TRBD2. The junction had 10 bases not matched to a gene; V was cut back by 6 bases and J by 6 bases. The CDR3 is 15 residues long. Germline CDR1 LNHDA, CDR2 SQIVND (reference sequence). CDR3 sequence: CASRTGLASGNEQFF. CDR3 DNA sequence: TGTGCCAGTAGAACCGGACTAGCAAGCGGCAATGAGCAGTTCTTC.

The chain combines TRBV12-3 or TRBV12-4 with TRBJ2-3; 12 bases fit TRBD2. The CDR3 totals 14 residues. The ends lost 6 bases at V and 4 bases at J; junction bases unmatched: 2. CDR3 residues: CASSLAGGSDTQYF. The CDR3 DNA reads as TGTGCCAGCAGCCTAGCGGGGGGGTCAGATACGCAGTATTTT.